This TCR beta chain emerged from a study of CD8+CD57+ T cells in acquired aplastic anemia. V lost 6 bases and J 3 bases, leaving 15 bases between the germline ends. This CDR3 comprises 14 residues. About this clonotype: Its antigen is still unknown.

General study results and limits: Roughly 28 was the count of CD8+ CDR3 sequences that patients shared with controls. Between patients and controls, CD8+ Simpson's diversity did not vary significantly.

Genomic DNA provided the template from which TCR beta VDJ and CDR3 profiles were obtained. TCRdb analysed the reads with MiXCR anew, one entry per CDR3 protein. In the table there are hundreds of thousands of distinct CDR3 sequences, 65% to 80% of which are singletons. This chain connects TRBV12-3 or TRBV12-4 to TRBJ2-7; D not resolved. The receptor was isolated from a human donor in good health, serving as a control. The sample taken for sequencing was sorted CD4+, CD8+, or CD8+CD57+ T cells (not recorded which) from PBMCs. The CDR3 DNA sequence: TGTGCCAGCAGAATAGTAGGGCCGAACTACGAGCAGTACTTC. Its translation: CASRIVGPNYEQYF.